The sequence of this T cell receptor (beta chain) was determined in a study of PD-L1 blockade in urothelial cancer. Study-level information: Men with urothelial cancer arising in the bladder made up most of the 29 patients. A median blood sample held about 150,000 T cells and under 85,000 unique TCRs.

The junction had 16 bases not matched to a gene; V was cut back by 9 bases and J by 4 bases. The CDR3 is 16 residues long. Germline V lookup: CDR1 SGHNT, CDR2 YENEEA. The data were produced by immunoSEQ multiplex PCR, yet TCRdb's version contains in-frame clones alone and is incomplete. The sample carries approximately 32,000 clones, about 79% recorded once. The source is a man in his sixties with urothelial cancer. The sequences come from PBMCs, collected around atezolizumab (anti-PD-L1) treatment. This chain connects TRBV11-3 to TRBJ1-1; TRBD1 aligns across 8 bases. This CDR3 is CARGGQDRDRATEAFF. In nucleotides, the CDR3 is TGTGCCAGAGGGGGCCAGGACAGGGATCGGGCCACTGAAGCTTTCTTT.